Following are 28 T cell receptor beta chains from one sample sequenced in a study of blood T cells in healthy people across ages. The use of a sample-barcoded 5' primer and a J-beta primer mix characterized a second PCR of roughly 7 to 11 cycles. TCRdb re-called the 5' RACE reads through MiXCR, storing one row per CDR3 protein. This table has nearly 800,000 distinct CDR3 sequences, roughly 25% appearing once. The sample was also linked to a second study, of T cells of mothers and their children.

Sequenced sample: blood. Receptors were obtained from a boy aged 5-17 years in good health.

This clonotype occurred a few times. This sequence joins TRBV2 and TRBJ2-7; the match to TRBD2 covers 12 bases. The ends lost 7 bases at V and 2 bases at J; junction bases unmatched: 3. The germline V gene has CDR1 SNHLY and CDR2 FYNNEI. The CDR3 contains 14 residues. The CDR3 sequence is CASKLAGGPYEQYF. Written as DNA, the CDR3 is TGTGCCAGCAAACTAGCGGGGGGACCCTACGAGCAGTACTTC. Looking up the rest from reference TRBV2 and TRBJ2-7 gives the full variable domain: EPEVTQTPSHQVTQMGQEVILRCVPISNHLYFYWYRQILGQKVEFLVSFYNNEISEKSEIFDDQFSVERPDGSNFTLKIRSTKLEDSAMYFCASKLAGGPYEQYFGPGTRLTVT.

The chain joins TRBV12-3 or TRBV12-4 to TRBJ2-3, with 8 bases identical to TRBD2. The CDR3 length is 16 residues. Trimming at V came to 5 bases and at J to 0 bases, leaving 7 bases not matched to a gene. CDR3 sequence: CASSPWTSSSTDTQYF. The CDR3 DNA reads as TGTGCCAGCAGTCCCTGGACTAGCTCTAGCACAGATACGCAGTATTTT.

The rearrangement links TRBV7-2 to TRBJ2-1; 9 nucleotides match TRBD2. The tail of the sequence fits TRBJ2-7 better, so the J call may be wrong. The CDR3 totals 15 residues. CDR1 is SGHTA, CDR2 FQGNSA, per germline. The CDR3 bases are TGTGCCAGCAGCTTATCGGTCGGACTAGCGACCGAGCAGTACTTC. It codes for CASSLSVGLATEQYF.

The chain employs TRBV3-1 and TRBJ2-5, with TRBD1 identical over 8 bases. V was pared by 6 bases and J by 4 bases, with 7 bases of the junction left unmatched. Germline values: CDR1 LGHDT, CDR2 YNNKEL (reference sequence). This CDR3 region has 14 residues. CDR3 coding DNA: TGTGCCAGCAGGCGACAGGGGCGCGGAGAGACCCAGTACTTC. Translated, it gives CASRRQGRGETQYF.

The gene calls are TRBV12-3 or TRBV12-4 and TRBJ2-7, with TRBD2 identical over 8 bases. This CDR3 is 14 amino acids long. Germline trimming cut 2 bases from V and 4 bases from J; bases unmatched to any gene: 4. CDR3 nucleotides: TGTGCCAGCAGTTTACGCGGGAGGCCATACGAGCAGTACTTC. This sequence encodes CASSLRGRPYEQYF.

The V and J genes are TRBV11-2 and TRBJ1-4; D possibly corresponds to TRBD1 (5 bases). V gave up 6 bases and J gave up 3 bases, with 20 bases separating them. CDR3 size: 17 residues. CDR1 and CDR2 from the germline V gene are SGHAT and FQNNGV. The CDR3 DNA follows: TGTGCCAGCAGTACTTACAGTTCAGGGCCCGCTAATGAAAAACTGTTTTTT. It is translated as CASSTYSSGPANEKLFF.

There are a few counts of this clonotype. J is TRBJ2-1 and V is TRBV9; D perhaps matches TRBD1 (6 bases). The CDR3 runs 14 residues. Trimming removed 0 bases from V and 4 bases from J, with 8 bases in between. CDR1 is SGDLS, CDR2 YYNGEE, per germline. The CDR3 DNA sequence: TGTGCCAGCAGCGTAGGACAGGCATACAATGAGCAGTTCTTC. It translates to CASSVGQAYNEQFF.

With respect to this clonotype: A junction end diverges from the germline sequence, so it may reflect a read error. The rearrangement uses TRBV7-6 and TRBJ1-4; 8 nucleotides match TRBD1. Germline CDR1 is SGHVS and CDR2 is FNYEAQ. The CDR3 contains 16 residues. This chain's CDR3 is CASSASSDRASERLFF. The CDR3 DNA follows: TGTGCCAGCAGCGCCTCATCGGACAGGGCGAGTGAAAGACTGTTTTTT. Variable domain in full (rest from reference TRBV7-6 and TRBJ1-4): GAGVSQSPRYKVTKRGQDVALRCDPISGHVSLYWYRQALGQGPEFLTYFNYEAQQDKSGLPNDRFSAERPEGSISTLTIQRTEQRDSAMYRCASSASSDRASERLFFGSGTQLSVL.

The chain carries TRBV6-6 and TRBJ1-4; no clear D. V lost 11 bases and J lost 3, with 16 bases in between. The CDR3 length is 14 residues. Germline-derived CDR1 and CDR2 are MNHNY and SVGAGI (reference sequence). Here the CDR3 DNA reads TGTGCCTGCCGGAGGAGAGAACCTAATGAAAAACTGTTTTTT. This codes for CACRRREPNEKLFF.

This clonotype showed up just a few times. This sequence joins TRBV7-2 and TRBJ2-5; D is unclear. Trimming removed 1 base from V and 1 base from J, with 10 bases in between. In germline, CDR1 is SGHTA, CDR2 FQGNSA. There are 15 residues in the CDR3. CDR3 bases: TGTGCCAGCAGCTTAGATTCGCCTTTCCAAGAGACCCAGTACTTC. Translated, it gives CASSLDSPFQETQYF.

This clonotype was seen only a few times. The chain joins TRBV5-1 to TRBJ2-2; D gene ambiguous. Germline CDR1 SGHRS, CDR2 YFSETQ. Trimming removed 0 bases from V and 3 bases from J, with 9 bases in between. This CDR3 has 15 residues. CDR3 bases: TGCGCCAGCAGCTTGGTGCAGACCGACACCGGGGAGCTGTTTTTT. Its protein product is CASSLVQTDTGELFF.

A single count supports this clonotype. The chain combines TRBV15 with TRBJ1-2; D gene uncertain. Germline lookup yields CDR1 LNHNV and CDR2 YYDKDF (reference sequence). V was cut by 0 bases and J by 5 bases, with 7 bases left in between. This CDR3 contains 13 residues. The CDR3: CATSRDKEYGYTF. CDR3 nucleotide sequence: TGTGCCACCAGCAGAGATAAAGAGTATGGCTACACCTTC. Filled out from reference TRBV15 and TRBJ1-2, the complete variable domain reads DAMVIQNPRYQVTQFGKPVTLSCSQTLNHNVMYWYQQKSSQAPKLLFHYYDKDFNNEADTPDNFQSRRPNTSFCFLDIRSPGLGDTAMYLCATSRDKEYGYTFGSGTRLTVV.

This rearrangement joins TRBV2 to TRBJ2-1; the match to TRBD1 covers 8 bases. The J call may be incorrect, as the DNA end agrees better with TRBJ2-7. Germline CDR1 and CDR2: SNHLY and FYNNEI. The CDR3 spans 16 residues. DNA of the CDR3: TGTGCCAGCAGCGACCCCGCGGGGACAGGCTTCTACGAGCAGTACTTC. Protein: CASSDPAGTGFYEQYF.

The table lists this clonotype with many counts. This sequence joins TRBV6-6 and TRBJ2-5; TRBD2 matches at 8 bases. This CDR3 region has 16 residues. Germline V gives CDR1 MNHNY, CDR2 SVGAGI (reference sequence). The trim removed 2 bases at V and 4 bases at J, leaving 9 bases unmatched. The CDR3 here is CASSYLPAGVVETQYF. CDR3 in DNA: TGTGCCAGCAGTTACCTGCCAGCGGGAGTAGTAGAGACCCAGTACTTC.

This chain connects TRBV6-1 to TRBJ2-7; 9 nucleotides match TRBD1. This CDR3 comprises 14 residues. Germline CDR1 reads MNHNS; CDR2 reads SASEGT. V shed 3 bases, J shed 3 bases, and the junction held 3 bases outside the gene matches. The CDR3 protein is CASSEDRGYYEQYF. CDR3 coding DNA: TGTGCCAGCAGTGAGGACAGGGGATACTACGAGCAGTACTTC.

The chain is built from TRBV19 and TRBJ1-6, with a weak D call TRBD1 (5 bases). The CDR3 spans 16 residues. In germline, CDR1 is LNHDA, CDR2 SQIVND (reference sequence). V lost 3 bases and J lost 0, with 9 bases in between. CDR3 DNA sequence: TGTGCCAGTAGTATCTCAGGGAGCTCCTATAATTCACCCCTCCACTTT. Translating it yields CASSISGSSYNSPLHF.

This clonotype turned up a few times. The rearrangement uses TRBV3-1 and TRBJ2-5, with D unclear. The tail of the sequence fits TRBJ2-1 better, so the J call may be wrong. The germline CDR1 and CDR2 sequences are LGHDT and YNNKEL (reference sequence). This CDR3 comprises 11 residues. CDR3 coding DNA: TGTGCCAGCAGCCAAGAATGGGAGCAGTTCTTC. This sequence encodes CASSQEWEQFF.

In this sample, this clonotype turned up a few times. This chain uses TRBV12-3 or TRBV12-4 with TRBJ1-4; no clear D gene. CDR3 length equals 12 residues. Trimming took off 5 bases at V and 6 bases at J, with 7 bases between the two ends. The CDR3 nucleotides read TGTGCCAGCAGTCCGAACTATGAAAAACTGTTTTTT. As protein: CASSPNYEKLFF.

This clonotype was recorded only once. J is TRBJ2-7 and V is TRBV20-1, with D maybe TRBD2 (5 bases). The CDR3 spans 11 residues. CDR1 and CDR2 (germline): DFQATT, SNEGSKA (reference sequence). Between the trimmed V and J ends, which lost 3 bases and 6 bases, there was a span of 9 bases. CDR3 nucleotides: TGCAGTGCTAGGGAAACTAGCGAGCAGTACTTC. Protein: CSARETSEQYF.

In its sample, this clonotype was seen a few times. The chain links TRBV12-3 or TRBV12-4 to TRBJ2-4; D perhaps matches TRBD1 (6 bases). The CDR3 sequence is 15 residues long. With 5 bases removed from V and 4 bases from J, the gap between germline ends came to 15 bases. The CDR3 DNA sequence: TGTGCCAGCAGTGAGCCTCGGACAGAGAAAAACATTCAGTACTTC. Translation: CASSEPRTEKNIQYF.

The chain is built from TRBV10-3 and TRBJ2-2; D uncertain. Germline CDR1 is ENHRY and CDR2 is SYGVKD. Trimming pared 5 bases from V and 5 bases from J, leaving 12 bases between. This CDR3 is 14 amino acids long. This chain's CDR3 is CAISSRSNTGELFF. The CDR3 region has the DNA TGTGCCATCAGTTCCCGCAGTAATACCGGGGAGCTGTTTTTT.

The J gene is TRBJ2-1, the V gene TRBV15; TRBD1 matches at 8 bases. The CDR3 is 15 residues long. With 5 bases clipped from V and 6 bases from J, the junction kept 9 bases outside the gene matches. Germline V gene lookup returns CDR1 LNHNV and CDR2 YYDKDF (reference sequence). Here the CDR3 DNA reads TGTGCCACCAGCCCTGAGGACAGGGCAGTCAATGAGCAGTTCTTC. Protein sequence: CATSPEDRAVNEQFF.

The genes are TRBV20-1 and TRBJ2-7; D is perhaps TRBD2 (5 bases). The V gene's germline CDR1 is DFQATT and CDR2 SNEGSKA (reference sequence). The CDR3 extends over 14 amino acids. The V and J ends lost 6 bases and 2 bases respectively, with 17 bases between them. In DNA form, the CDR3 reads TGCAGTGCCCGTAAGAGCGGTAACCCCTACGAGCAGTACTTC. As protein: CSARKSGNPYEQYF.

The table lists this clonotype with a few counts. V gene TRBV27 combines with J gene TRBJ2-7; possible D gene TRBD1, 6 bases. The V end lost 4 bases, the J end lost 0 bases, and 13 bases lay between the germline ends. The CDR3 runs to 15 residues. CDR1 and CDR2 from the germline V gene are MNHEY and SMNVEV (reference sequence). CDR3 residues: CASSSGTRSSYEQYF. The CDR3 DNA is TGTGCCAGCAGTTCCGGGACACGAAGCTCCTACGAGCAGTACTTC.

The chain uses TRBV6-5 and TRBJ2-7; perhaps TRBD2 as D (6 bases). The CDR3 sequence is 16 residues long. Germline CDR1 is MNHEY and CDR2 is SVGAGI. V was cut by 0 bases and J by 0 bases, with 12 bases left in between. The CDR3 DNA reads as TGTGCCAGCAGTTACTCCCAACTAGCTGCCTCCTACGAGCAGTACTTC. It codes for CASSYSQLAASYEQYF.

Written as DNA, the CDR3 is TGTGCCAGCAGTAACCGCCCGGGGTGGACTGAAGCTTTCTTT. It translates to CASSNRPGWTEAFF. The rearrangement joins TRBV28 to TRBJ1-1; D is undetermined. CDR3 length: 14 residues. V dropped 5 bases and J dropped 5 bases, with 15 bases sitting between them. Germline V gene data show CDR1 as MDHEN and CDR2 as SYDVKM.

There are a few counts of this clonotype. The rearrangement uses TRBV28 and TRBJ2-5; D possibly matches TRBD1 or TRBD2 (5 bases each). V lost 5 bases, J lost 1 base, and 20 bases lay in between. The CDR3 has 17 residues. Germline V gene data show CDR1 as MDHEN and CDR2 as SYDVKM. CDR3 in amino acids: CASSSSGTPRIQETQYF. The CDR3 bases are TGTGCCAGCAGTAGCTCCGGGACCCCGCGAATCCAAGAGACCCAGTACTTC.

This clonotype was seen repeatedly, ten times or more. V usage is TRBV4-1 and J usage is TRBJ2-1; 12 nucleotides match TRBD2. With 6 bases clipped from V and 4 bases from J, the junction kept 7 bases outside the gene matches. The CDR3 has 16 residues. In germline, CDR1 is MGHRA, CDR2 YSYEKL. CDR3: CASSLTGTSGYNEQFF. Written as DNA, the CDR3 is TGCGCCAGCAGTTTGACCGGGACTAGCGGGTACAATGAGCAGTTCTTC.